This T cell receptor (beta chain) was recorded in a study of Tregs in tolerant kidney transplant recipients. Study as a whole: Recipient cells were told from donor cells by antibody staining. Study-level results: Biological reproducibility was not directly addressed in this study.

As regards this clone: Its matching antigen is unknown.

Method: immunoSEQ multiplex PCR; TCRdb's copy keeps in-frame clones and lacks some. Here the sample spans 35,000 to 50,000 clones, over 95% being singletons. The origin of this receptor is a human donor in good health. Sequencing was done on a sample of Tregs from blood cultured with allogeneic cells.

For the CDR3, the DNA is TGCAGCGCCGAGGGGGTTAGCGGGAGGTACGAGCAGTACTTC. Translating gives CSAEGVSGRYEQYF. The chain carries TRBV29-1 and TRBJ2-7; 10 bases are shared with TRBD2. Losses at the gene ends were 7 bases for V and 4 bases for J; bases not matched to a gene: 10. This CDR3 has 14 amino acids. From germline, CDR1 is SQVTM and CDR2 ANQGSEA.